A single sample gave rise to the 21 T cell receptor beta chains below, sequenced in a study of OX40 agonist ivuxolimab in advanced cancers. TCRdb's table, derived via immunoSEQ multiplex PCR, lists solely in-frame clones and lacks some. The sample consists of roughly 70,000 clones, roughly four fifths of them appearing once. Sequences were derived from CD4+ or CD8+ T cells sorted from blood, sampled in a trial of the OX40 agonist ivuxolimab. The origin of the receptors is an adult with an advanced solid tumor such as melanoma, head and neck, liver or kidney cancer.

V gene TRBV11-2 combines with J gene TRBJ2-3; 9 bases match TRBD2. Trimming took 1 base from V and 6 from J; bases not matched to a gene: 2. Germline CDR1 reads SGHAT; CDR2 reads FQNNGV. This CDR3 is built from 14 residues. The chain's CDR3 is CASSLGSGRDTQYF. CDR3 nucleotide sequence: TGTGCCAGCAGCTTAGGAAGCGGGAGGGATACGCAGTATTTT.

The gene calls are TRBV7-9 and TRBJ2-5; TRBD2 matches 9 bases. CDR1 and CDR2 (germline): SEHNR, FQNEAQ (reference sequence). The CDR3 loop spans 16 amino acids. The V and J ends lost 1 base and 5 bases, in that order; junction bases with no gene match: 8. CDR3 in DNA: TGTGCCAGCAGCTTAGTCTTGCTAGCGGGGAGGGAGACCCAGTACTTC. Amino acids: CASSLVLLAGRETQYF. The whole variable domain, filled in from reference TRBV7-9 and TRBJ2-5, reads DTGVSQNPRHKITKRGQNVTFRCDPISEHNRLYWYRQTLGQGPEFLTYFQNEAQLEKSRLLSDRFSAERPKGSFSTLEIQRTEQGDSAMYLCASSLVLLAGRETQYFGPGTRLLVL.

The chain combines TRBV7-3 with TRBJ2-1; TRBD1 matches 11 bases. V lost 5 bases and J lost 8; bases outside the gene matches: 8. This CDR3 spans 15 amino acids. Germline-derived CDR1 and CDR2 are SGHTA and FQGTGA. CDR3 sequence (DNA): TGTGCCAGCAGCCAGACCGGGACAGGGGGAGATGAGCAGTTCTTC. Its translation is CASSQTGTGGDEQFF.

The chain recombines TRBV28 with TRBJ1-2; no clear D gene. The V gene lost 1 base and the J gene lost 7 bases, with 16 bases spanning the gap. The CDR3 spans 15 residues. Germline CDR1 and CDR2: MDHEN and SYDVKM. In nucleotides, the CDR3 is TGTGCCAGCAGTTTATCGAACCGCGGGCGTGCTGGCTACACCTTC. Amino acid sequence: CASSLSNRGRAGYTF.

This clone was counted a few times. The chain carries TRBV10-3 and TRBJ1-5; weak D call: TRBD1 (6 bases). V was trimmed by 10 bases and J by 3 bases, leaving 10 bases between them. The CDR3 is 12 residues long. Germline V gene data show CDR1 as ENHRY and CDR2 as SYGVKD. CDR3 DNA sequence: TGTGCCACCGGACAGAACAATCAGCCCCAGCATTTT. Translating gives CATGQNNQPQHF.

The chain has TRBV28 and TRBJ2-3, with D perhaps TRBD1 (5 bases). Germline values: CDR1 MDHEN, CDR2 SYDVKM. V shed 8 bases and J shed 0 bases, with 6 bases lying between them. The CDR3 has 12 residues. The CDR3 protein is CASGQSTDTQYF. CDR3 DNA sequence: TGTGCCAGCGGACAAAGCACAGATACGCAGTATTTT.

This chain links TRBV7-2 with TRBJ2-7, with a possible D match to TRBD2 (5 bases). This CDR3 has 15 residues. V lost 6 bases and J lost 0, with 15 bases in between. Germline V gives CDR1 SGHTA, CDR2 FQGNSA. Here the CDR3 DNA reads TGTGCCAGCAGTCTAAGGACTGCCAGCTCCTACGAGCAGTACTTC. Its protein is CASSLRTASSYEQYF.

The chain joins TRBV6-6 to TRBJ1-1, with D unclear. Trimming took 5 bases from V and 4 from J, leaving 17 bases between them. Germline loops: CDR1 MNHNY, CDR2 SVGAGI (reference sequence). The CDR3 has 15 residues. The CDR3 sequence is CASSNSLVRSTEAFF. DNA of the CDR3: TGTGCCAGCAGTAACAGCCTTGTCCGGAGCACTGAAGCTTTCTTT.

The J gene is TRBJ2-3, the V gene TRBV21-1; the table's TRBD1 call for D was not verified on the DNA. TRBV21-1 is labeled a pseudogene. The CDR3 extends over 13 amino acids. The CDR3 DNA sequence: TGTGCCACCCGATATTTCAGGGGAGATACGCAGTATTTT. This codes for CATRYFRGDTQYF.

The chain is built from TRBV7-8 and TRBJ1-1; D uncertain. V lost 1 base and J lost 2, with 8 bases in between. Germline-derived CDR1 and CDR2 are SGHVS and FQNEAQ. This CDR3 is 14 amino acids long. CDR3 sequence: CASSLVWGNTEAFF. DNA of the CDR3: TGTGCCAGCAGCTTAGTGTGGGGAAACACTGAAGCTTTCTTT.

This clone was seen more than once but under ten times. CDR3 protein: CASGWIGPPNQPQHF. CDR3 DNA sequence: TGTGCCAGCGGCTGGATTGGACCGCCAAATCAGCCCCAGCATTTT. This rearrangement joins TRBV21-1 to TRBJ1-5. TRBV21-1 counts as a pseudogene. CDR3 length equals 15 residues.

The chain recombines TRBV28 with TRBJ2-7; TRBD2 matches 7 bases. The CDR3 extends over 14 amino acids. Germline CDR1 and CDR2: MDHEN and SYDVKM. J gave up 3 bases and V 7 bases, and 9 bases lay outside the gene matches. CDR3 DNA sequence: TGTGCCAGCACTTTGGGGGGGGAGAGCTACGAGCAGTACTTC. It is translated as CASTLGGESYEQYF.

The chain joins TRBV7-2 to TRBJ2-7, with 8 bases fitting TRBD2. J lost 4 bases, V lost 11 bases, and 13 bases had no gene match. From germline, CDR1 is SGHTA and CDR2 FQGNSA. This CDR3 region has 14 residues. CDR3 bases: TGTGCCTCAACTGGACTAGCTGCGGGTTACGAGCAGTACTTC. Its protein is CASTGLAAGYEQYF.

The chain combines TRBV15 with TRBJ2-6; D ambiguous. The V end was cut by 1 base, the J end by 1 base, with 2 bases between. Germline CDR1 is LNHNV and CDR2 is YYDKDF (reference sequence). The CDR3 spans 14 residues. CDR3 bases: TGTGCCACCAGCAGAGGGTCTGGGGCCAACGTCCTGACTTTC. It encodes CATSRGSGANVLTF.

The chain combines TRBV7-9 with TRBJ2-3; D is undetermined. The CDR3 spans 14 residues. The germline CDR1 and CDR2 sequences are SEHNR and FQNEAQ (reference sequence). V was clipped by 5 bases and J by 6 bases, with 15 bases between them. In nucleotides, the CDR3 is TGTGCCAGCAGCACCGAAAGCCTGGGGGATACGCAGTATTTT. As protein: CASSTESLGDTQYF. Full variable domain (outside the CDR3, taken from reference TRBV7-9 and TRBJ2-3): DTGVSQNPRHKITKRGQNVTFRCDPISEHNRLYWYRQTLGQGPEFLTYFQNEAQLEKSRLLSDRFSAERPKGSFSTLEIQRTEQGDSAMYLCASSTESLGDTQYFGPGTRLTVL.

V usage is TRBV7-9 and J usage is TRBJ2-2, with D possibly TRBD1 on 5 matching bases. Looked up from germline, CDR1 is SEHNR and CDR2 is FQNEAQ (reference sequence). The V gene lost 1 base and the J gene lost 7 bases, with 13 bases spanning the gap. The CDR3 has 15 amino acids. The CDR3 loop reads CASSLERWGGGELFF. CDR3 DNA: TGTGCCAGCAGCTTAGAACGTTGGGGCGGCGGGGAGCTGTTTTTT.

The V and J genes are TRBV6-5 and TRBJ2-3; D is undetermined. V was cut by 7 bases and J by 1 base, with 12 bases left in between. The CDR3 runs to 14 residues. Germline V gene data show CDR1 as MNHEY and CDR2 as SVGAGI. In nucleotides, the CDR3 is TGTGCCAGCACCTGGTCCGCTCGCACAGATACGCAGTATTTT. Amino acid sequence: CASTWSARTDTQYF.

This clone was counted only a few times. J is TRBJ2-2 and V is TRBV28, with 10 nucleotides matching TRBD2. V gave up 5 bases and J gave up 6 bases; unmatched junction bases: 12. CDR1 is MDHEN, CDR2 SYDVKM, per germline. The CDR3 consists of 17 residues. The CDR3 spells CASSPLSGGPRAGELFF. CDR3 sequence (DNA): TGTGCCAGCAGTCCCCTTAGCGGGGGGCCGCGGGCCGGGGAGCTGTTTTTT.

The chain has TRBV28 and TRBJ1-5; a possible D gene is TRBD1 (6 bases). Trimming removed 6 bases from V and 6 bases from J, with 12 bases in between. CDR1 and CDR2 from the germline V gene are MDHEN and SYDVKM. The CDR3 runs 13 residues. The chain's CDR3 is CASRGTLGQPQHF. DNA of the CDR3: TGTGCCAGCAGAGGGACATTGGGTCAGCCCCAGCATTTT.

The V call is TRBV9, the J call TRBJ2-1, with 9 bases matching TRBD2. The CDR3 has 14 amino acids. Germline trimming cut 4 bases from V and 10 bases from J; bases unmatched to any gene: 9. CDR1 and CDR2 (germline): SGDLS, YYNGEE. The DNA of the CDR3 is TGTGCCAGCAGCCCATATAGCGGGAGCGGGGAGCAGTTCTTC. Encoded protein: CASSPYSGSGEQFF.

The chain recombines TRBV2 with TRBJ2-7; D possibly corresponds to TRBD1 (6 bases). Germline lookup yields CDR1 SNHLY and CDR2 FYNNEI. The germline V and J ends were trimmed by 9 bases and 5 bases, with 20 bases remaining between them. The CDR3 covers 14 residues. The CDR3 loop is CASSSQGSLNEQYF. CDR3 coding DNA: TGTGCCAGTTCGTCACAGGGTTCTTTGAACGAGCAGTACTTC.